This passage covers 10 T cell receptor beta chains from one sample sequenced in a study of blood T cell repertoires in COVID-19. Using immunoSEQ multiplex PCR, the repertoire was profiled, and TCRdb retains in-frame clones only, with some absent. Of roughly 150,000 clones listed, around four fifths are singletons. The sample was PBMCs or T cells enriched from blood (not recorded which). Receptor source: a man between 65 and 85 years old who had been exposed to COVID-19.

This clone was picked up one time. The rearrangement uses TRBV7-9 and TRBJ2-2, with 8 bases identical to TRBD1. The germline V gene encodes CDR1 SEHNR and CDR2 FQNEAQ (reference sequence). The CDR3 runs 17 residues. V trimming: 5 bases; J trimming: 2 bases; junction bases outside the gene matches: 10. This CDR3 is CASSPYSGQGNTGELFF. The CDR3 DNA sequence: TGTGCCAGCAGCCCTTACTCCGGACAGGGTAACACCGGGGAGCTGTTTTTT. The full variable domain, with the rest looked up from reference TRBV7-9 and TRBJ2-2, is DTGVSQNPRHKITKRGQNVTFRCDPISEHNRLYWYRQTLGQGPEFLTYFQNEAQLEKSRLLSDRFSAERPKGSFSTLEIQRTEQGDSAMYLCASSPYSGQGNTGELFFGEGSRLTVL.

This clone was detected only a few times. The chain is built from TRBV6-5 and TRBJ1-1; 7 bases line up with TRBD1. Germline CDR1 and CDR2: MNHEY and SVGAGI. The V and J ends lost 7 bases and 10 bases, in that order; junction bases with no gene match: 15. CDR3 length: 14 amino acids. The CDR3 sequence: CASNPEGARWGAFF. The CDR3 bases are TGTGCCAGCAACCCAGAGGGGGCCCGTTGGGGAGCTTTCTTT.

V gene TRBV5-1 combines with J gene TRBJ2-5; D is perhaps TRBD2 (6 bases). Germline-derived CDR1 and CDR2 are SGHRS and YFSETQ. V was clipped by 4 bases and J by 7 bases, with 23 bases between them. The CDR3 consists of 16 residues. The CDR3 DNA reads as TGCGCCAGCAGCGAGGGAGCCGGGGGAGCTGGGGGGACCCAGTACTTC. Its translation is CASSEGAGGAGGTQYF.

The CDR3, as DNA: TGTGCCAGCAGCCCACTCCAAGAGACCCAGTACTTC. It codes for CASSPLQETQYF. The chain employs TRBV11-2 and TRBJ2-5, with unresolved D. Germline assignment: CDR1 SGHAT and CDR2 FQNNGV. The CDR3 has 12 residues. V shed 5 bases and J shed 1 base, with 5 bases lying between them. The full variable domain, rest sourced from reference TRBV11-2 and TRBJ2-5, is EAGVAQSPRYKIIEKRQSVAFWCNPISGHATLYWYQQILGQGPKLLIQFQNNGVVDDSQLPKDRFSAERLKGVDSTLKIQPAKLEDSAVYLCASSPLQETQYFGPGTRLLVL.

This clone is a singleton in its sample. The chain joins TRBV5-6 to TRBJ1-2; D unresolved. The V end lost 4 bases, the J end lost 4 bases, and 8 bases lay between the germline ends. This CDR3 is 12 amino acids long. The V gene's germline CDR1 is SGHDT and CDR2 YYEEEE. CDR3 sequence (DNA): TGTGCCAGCAGCCGGGCGGGCTATGGCTACACCTTC. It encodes CASSRAGYGYTF.

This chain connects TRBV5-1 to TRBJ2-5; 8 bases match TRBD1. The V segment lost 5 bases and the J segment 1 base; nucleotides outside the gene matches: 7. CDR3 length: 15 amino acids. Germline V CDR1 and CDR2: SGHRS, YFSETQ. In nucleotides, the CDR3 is TGCGCCAGCAGACGACAGGGGCCTCTCCAAGAGACCCAGTACTTC. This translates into CASRRQGPLQETQYF.

The CDR3 loop is CASSQASYENYGYTF. The CDR3 DNA sequence: TGCGCCAGCAGCCAAGCCTCCTACGAGAACTATGGCTACACCTTC. This sequence joins TRBV4-1 and TRBJ1-2; D not certain. V shed 1 base and J shed 2 bases, with 11 bases lying between them. The CDR3 has 15 amino acids. CDR1 is MGHRA and CDR2 is YSYEKL in the germline V gene.

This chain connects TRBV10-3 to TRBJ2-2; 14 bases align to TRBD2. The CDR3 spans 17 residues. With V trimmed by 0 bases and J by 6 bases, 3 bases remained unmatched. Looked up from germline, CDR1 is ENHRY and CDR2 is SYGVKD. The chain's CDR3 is CAISESGLAGVAGELFF. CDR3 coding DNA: TGTGCCATCAGTGAGTCGGGACTAGCGGGAGTCGCCGGGGAGCTGTTTTTT.

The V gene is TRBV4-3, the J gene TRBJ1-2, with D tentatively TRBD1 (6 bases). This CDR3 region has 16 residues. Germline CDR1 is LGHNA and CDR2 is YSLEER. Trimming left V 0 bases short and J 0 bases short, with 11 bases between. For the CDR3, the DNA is TGCGCCAGCAGCCAAGATACCCAGGGGTCTAACTATGGCTACACCTTC. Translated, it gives CASSQDTQGSNYGYTF.

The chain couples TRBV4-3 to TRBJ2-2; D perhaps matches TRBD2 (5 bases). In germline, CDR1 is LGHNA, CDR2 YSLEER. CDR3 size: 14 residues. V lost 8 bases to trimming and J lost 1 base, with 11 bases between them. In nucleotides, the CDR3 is TGCGCCAGCCGGGGAAATCTGAACACCGGGGAGCTGTTTTTT. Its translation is CASRGNLNTGELFF.